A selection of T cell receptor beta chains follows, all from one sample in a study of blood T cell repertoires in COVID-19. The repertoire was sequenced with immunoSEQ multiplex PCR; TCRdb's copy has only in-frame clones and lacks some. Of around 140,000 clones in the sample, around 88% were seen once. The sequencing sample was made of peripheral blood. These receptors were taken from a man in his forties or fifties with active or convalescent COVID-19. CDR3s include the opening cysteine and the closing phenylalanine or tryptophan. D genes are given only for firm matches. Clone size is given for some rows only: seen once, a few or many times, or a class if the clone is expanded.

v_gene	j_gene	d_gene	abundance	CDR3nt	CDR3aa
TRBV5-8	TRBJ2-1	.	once	TGTGCCAGCAGCGATAGCGGATACTCCTACAATGAGCAGTTCTTC	CASSDSGYSYNEQFF
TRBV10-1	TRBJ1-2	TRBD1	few	TGCGCCAGCAGTGACGACAGGGACGGCTACACCTTC	CASSDDRDGYTF
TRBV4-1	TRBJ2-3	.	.	TGCGCCAGCAGCCTAAGCCAGGGAAGAAGCACAGATACGCAGTATTTT	CASSLSQGRSTDTQYF
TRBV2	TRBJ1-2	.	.	TGTGCCAGCAGCGCCTCACAGGGAAACTATGGCTACACCTTC	CASSASQGNYGYTF
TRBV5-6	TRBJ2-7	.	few	TGTGCCAGCAGCTTGTGGAGGGAATCTGGAGAGCAGTACTTC	CASSLWRESGEQYF
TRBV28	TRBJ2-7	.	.	TGTGCCAGCAGTTTTGAACGGCAAAGGGGTTGGGAGCAGTACTTC	CASSFERQRGWEQYF
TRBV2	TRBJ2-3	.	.	TGTGCCAGCAAACTCACAGATACGCAGTATTTT	CASKLTDTQYF
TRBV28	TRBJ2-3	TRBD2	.	TGTGCCAGCAGTTCAACACTAGCGGGAGGAGCAGATACGCAGTATTTT	CASSSTLAGGADTQYF
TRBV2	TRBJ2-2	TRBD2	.	TGTGCCAGCAGTGTTCGACTAGCGAGGGACGCCGGGGAGCTGTTTTTT	CASSVRLARDAGELFF
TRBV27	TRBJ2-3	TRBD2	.	TGTGCCAGCAGTTTAAGGTTTGCAGCGGGAGGGTATCGCACAGATACGCAGTATTTT	CASSLRFAAGGYRTDTQYF
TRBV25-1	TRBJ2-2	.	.	TGTGCCAGCAGCGAATCAGGACATCCAGGGGAGCTGTTTTTT	CASSESGHPGELFF
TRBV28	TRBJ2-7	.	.	TGTGCCAGCAGCCGGCCTTGGAGCTCCTACGAGCAGTACTTC	CASSRPWSSYEQYF
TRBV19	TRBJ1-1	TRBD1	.	TGTGCCAGTAGTACTCCAGGGGGCGCGGACACTGAAGCTTTCTTT	CASSTPGGADTEAFF
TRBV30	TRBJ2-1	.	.	TGTGCCTGGAGTGTTGGCCTCAGCTCCTACAATGAGCAGTTCTTC	CAWSVGLSSYNEQFF
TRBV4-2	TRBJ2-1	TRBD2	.	TGTGCCAGCAGCCAAGCCATTGGGACTAGCGGGAGTAATGAGCAGTTCTTC	CASSQAIGTSGSNEQFF
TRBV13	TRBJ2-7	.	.	TGTGCCAGCAGCTTAGCGGGGTACGAGCAGTACTTC	CASSLAGYEQYF
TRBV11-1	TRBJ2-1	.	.	TGTGCCAGCAGCTTAGATTTATCCCTTTTAAATGAGCAGTTCTTC	CASSLDLSLLNEQFF
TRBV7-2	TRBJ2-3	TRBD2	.	TGTGCCAGCAGCTATCTAGCGGGGGGCGACGGCGTTACGCAGTATTTT	CASSYLAGGDGVTQYF
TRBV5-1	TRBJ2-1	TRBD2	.	TGCGCCAGCAGCTTGGCGCTAGCGGGAGAAGGTGAGCAGTTCTTC	CASSLALAGEGEQFF
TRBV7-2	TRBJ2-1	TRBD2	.	TGTGCCAGCAGCTTAGAAGGTGGCGGGGGGGCGAGTGAGCAGTTCTTC	CASSLEGGGGASEQFF
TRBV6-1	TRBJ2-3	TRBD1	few	TGTGCCAGCAGTGAAGCACCACCGACAGGGGGGCGTCGGGCAGATACGCAGTATTTT	CASSEAPPTGGRRADTQYF
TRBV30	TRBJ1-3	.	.	TGTGCCTGGAGTGTACGTTCAGGGGTAGGAAACACCATATATTTT	CAWSVRSGVGNTIYF
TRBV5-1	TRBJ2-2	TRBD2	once	TGCGCCAGCAGGGGAGCGAGCGGGGGAACGAACACCGGGGAGCTGTTTTTT	CASRGASGGTNTGELFF
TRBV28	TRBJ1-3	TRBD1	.	TGTGCCAGCAGGTCAGGGGGCAGGACCATATATTTT	CASRSGGRTIYF
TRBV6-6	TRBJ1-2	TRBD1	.	TGTGCCAGCAGTGACTTAGAGACAGGGCCCGAGGATGTCTACACCTTC	CASSDLETGPEDVYTF
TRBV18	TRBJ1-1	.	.	TGTGCCAGCTCACCATTATTGGCAGGGATCACTGAAGCTTTCTTT	CASSPLLAGITEAFF
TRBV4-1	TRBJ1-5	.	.	TGCGCCAGCAGCCAAGCCCCGACAGGTCAGCCCCAGCATTTT	CASSQAPTGQPQHF
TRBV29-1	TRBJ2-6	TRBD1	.	TGCAGCGTCCAGGACAGGGGGCGGGGCTCGGCACCTGGGGCCAACGTCCTGACTTTC	CSVQDRGRGSAPGANVLTF
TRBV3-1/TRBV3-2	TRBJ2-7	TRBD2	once	TGTGCCAGCAGCCAAGTCTTCGGACAGGGTACTAGCGGGAGGGCCCTCGCGAGGGAGCAGTACTTC	CASSQVFGQGTSGRALAREQYF
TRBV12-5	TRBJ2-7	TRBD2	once	TGTGCTAGTGGTCCGCCGGGGGGCTACGAGCAGTACTTC	CASGPPGGYEQYF
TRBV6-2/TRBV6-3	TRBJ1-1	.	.	TGTGCCAGCAGTTATGTGTATGGCAGGGGAAATGAAGCTTTCTTT	CASSYVYGRGNEAFF
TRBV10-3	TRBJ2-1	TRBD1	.	TGTGCCACTAAGACAGGGGAGAGCAATGAGCAGTTCTTC	CATKTGESNEQFF
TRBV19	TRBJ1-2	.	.	TGTGCCAGTAGTATAGATGGACAGAGCTATGGCTACACCTTC	CASSIDGQSYGYTF
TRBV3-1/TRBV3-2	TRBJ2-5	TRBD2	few	TGTGCCAGCAGCCAAAGACCCACTAGCGCCACAGAGACCCAGTACTTC	CASSQRPTSATETQYF
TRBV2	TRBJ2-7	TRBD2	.	TGTGCCAGCAGTGCGGGGCGGGAGCCCCCCGAGCAGTACTTC	CASSAGREPPEQYF
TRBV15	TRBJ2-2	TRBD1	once	TGTGCCACCAGCCGACAGGGGAACACCGGGGAGCTGTTTTTT	CATSRQGNTGELFF
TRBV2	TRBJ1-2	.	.	TGTGCCAGCAGTGTCCAGGGCCCTTCCTTTGGCTACACCTTC	CASSVQGPSFGYTF
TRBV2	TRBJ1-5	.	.	TGTGCCAGCAGTGTTCTTTCGTATAGCAATCAGCCCCAGCATTTT	CASSVLSYSNQPQHF
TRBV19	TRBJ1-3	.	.	TGTGCCAGTAGTATGCTAAGAAGAAACACCATATATTTT	CASSMLRRNTIYF
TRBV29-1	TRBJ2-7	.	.	TGCAGCGTTGAAGACCGGACCGGGGTCTACGAGCAGTACTTC	CSVEDRTGVYEQYF
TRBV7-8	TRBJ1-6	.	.	TGTGCCAGCAGCTCAAGGGGGGGGCCAGGAGGTTCACCCCTCCACTTT	CASSSRGGPGGSPLHF
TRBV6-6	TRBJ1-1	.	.	TGTGCCAGCACCCTGGGCTCTGAAGCTTTCTTT	CASTLGSEAFF
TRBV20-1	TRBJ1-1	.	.	TGCAGTGTTGCCGAGACTGAAGCTTTCTTT	CSVAETEAFF
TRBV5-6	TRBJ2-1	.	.	TGTGCCAGCAGCCTAGAAAGAGGAGTGGGTAATGAGCAGTTCTTC	CASSLERGVGNEQFF
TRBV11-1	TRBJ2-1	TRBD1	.	TGTGCCAGCAGCTTAGTGGCAGGGGGATATTACAATGAGCAGTTCTTC	CASSLVAGGYYNEQFF
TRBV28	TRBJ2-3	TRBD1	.	TGTGCCAGCACGGGGACAGGGCCCGAAGACACAGATACGCAGTATTTT	CASTGTGPEDTDTQYF
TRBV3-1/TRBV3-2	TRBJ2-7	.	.	TGTGCCAGCAGCCAAGGTCGGTACGAGCAGTACTTC	CASSQGRYEQYF
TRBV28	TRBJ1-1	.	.	TGTGCCAGCAGTTTATTACGTCGGGGGAGTTTGATTGAAGCTTTCTTT	CASSLLRRGSLIEAFF
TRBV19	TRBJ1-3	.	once	TGTGCCAGTAGCCCATTGTGGGAGTCTGGAAACACCATATATTTT	CASSPLWESGNTIYF
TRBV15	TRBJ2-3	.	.	TGTGCCACCAGCAGAGATGGAGGGTCCACGGATACGCAGTATTTT	CATSRDGGSTDTQYF
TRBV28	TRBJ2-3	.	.	TGTGCCAGCAGCCTGGCAGGGAAGACAACAGATACGCAGTATTTT	CASSLAGKTTDTQYF
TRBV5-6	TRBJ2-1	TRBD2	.	TGTGCCAGCAGCTGGGAGATAGCGGGGGCCAGCTCCTACAATGAGCAGTTCTTC	CASSWEIAGASSYNEQFF